A selection of T cell receptor beta chains follows, all from one sample in a study of early T cells in non-severe SARS-CoV-2 infection. TCRdb processed the 5' RACE reads anew with MiXCR; each CDR3 protein has one entry. The table shows tens of thousands of distinct CDR3 sequences, with around 13% occurring only once. Sequenced: whole blood. The source is an adult who was a healthcare worker with PCR-confirmed SARS-CoV-2 infection or an uninfected control (not recorded which). Each CDR3 is given with its conserved first and last residue. The order of the fields is CDR3 length, clone size, J gene, V gene, D gene, CDR3 protein, CDR3 DNA. A D gene is named only where the DNA matches it firmly. Only part of the rows carry a size: once, few, many, or a class if the clone is expanded.

len: 15; abundance: many; j_gene: TRBJ2-1; v_gene: TRBV7-6; d_gene: -; CDR3aa: CASSSLAGSYNEQFF; CDR3nt: TGTGCCAGCAGCTCCCTAGCTGGGTCCTACAATGAGCAGTTCTTC
len: 13; abundance: few; j_gene: TRBJ2-5; v_gene: TRBV20-1; d_gene: -; CDR3aa: CSANRLAQETQYF; CDR3nt: TGCAGTGCTAATCGGCTCGCCCAAGAGACCCAGTACTTC
len: 13; abundance: many; j_gene: TRBJ2-2; v_gene: TRBV6-1; d_gene: -; CDR3aa: CASSAGQAGELFF; CDR3nt: TGTGCCAGCAGTGCTGGGCAGGCCGGGGAGCTGTTTTTT
len: 16; abundance: -; j_gene: TRBJ2-4; v_gene: TRBV29-1; d_gene: TRBD1; CDR3aa: CSVVPGTGLLKNIQYF; CDR3nt: TGCAGCGTTGTCCCCGGGACAGGGCTACTCAAAAACATTCAGTACTTC
len: 11; abundance: -; j_gene: TRBJ2-1; v_gene: TRBV9; d_gene: -; CDR3aa: CASSTGYEQFF; CDR3nt: TGTGCCAGCAGTACAGGGTACGAGCAGTTCTTC
len: 17; abundance: many; j_gene: TRBJ2-5; v_gene: TRBV18; d_gene: TRBD2; CDR3aa: CASSPRGLAGGRETQYF; CDR3nt: TGTGCCAGCTCACCAAGAGGACTAGCGGGGGGGCGAGAGACCCAGTACTTC
len: 15; abundance: -; j_gene: TRBJ2-7; v_gene: TRBV27; d_gene: TRBD1; CDR3aa: CASSPVGDRPYEQYF; CDR3nt: TGTGCCAGCAGCCCCGTCGGGGACAGGCCCTACGAGCAGTACTTC
len: 15; abundance: -; j_gene: TRBJ2-5; v_gene: TRBV20-1; d_gene: TRBD2; CDR3aa: CSARDPAGGIQTQYF; CDR3nt: TGCAGTGCTAGAGACCCCGCGGGGGGTATTCAGACCCAGTACTTC
len: 14; abundance: few; j_gene: TRBJ2-3; v_gene: TRBV10-2; d_gene: TRBD2; CDR3aa: CASRGLGSADTQYF; CDR3nt: TGCGCCAGCAGGGGACTAGGTTCAGCAGATACGCAGTATTTT
len: 13; abundance: -; j_gene: TRBJ1-5; v_gene: TRBV7-2; d_gene: -; CDR3aa: CASSSNSNQPQHF; CDR3nt: TGTGCCAGCAGCTCAAATAGCAATCAGCCCCAGCATTTT
len: 15; abundance: many; j_gene: TRBJ1-6; v_gene: TRBV11-2; d_gene: TRBD1; CDR3aa: CASSPRTGYNSPLHF; CDR3nt: TGTGCCAGCAGCCCCCGGACAGGCTATAATTCACCCCTCCACTTT
len: 15; abundance: many; j_gene: TRBJ2-5; v_gene: TRBV4-1; d_gene: -; CDR3aa: CASSQAGRYQETQYF; CDR3nt: TGCGCCAGCAGCCAAGCGGGCCGGTACCAAGAGACCCAGTACTTC
len: 12; abundance: few; j_gene: TRBJ2-3; v_gene: TRBV20-1; d_gene: -; CDR3aa: CSARLSTDTQYF; CDR3nt: TGCAGTGCTAGGCTTTCCACAGATACGCAGTATTTT
len: 15; abundance: many; j_gene: TRBJ2-7; v_gene: TRBV5-1; d_gene: TRBD1; CDR3aa: CASRTDRGRWNEQYF; CDR3nt: TGCGCCAGCAGAACGGACAGGGGGAGGTGGAACGAGCAGTACTTC
len: 15; abundance: few; j_gene: TRBJ1-1; v_gene: TRBV18; d_gene: TRBD1; CDR3aa: CASRYGRGLGTEAFF; CDR3nt: TGTGCCAGCCGATACGGCAGGGGGCTGGGCACTGAAGCTTTCTTT
len: 15; abundance: few; j_gene: TRBJ1-2; v_gene: TRBV11-2; d_gene: -; CDR3aa: CASSLVQGRAYGYTF; CDR3nt: TGTGCCAGCAGCTTAGTGCAGGGGCGAGCCTATGGCTACACCTTC
len: 13; abundance: many; j_gene: TRBJ2-1; v_gene: TRBV7-6; d_gene: -; CDR3aa: CASSEKDYLEQFF; CDR3nt: TGTGCCAGCAGCGAGAAGGACTACCTGGAGCAGTTCTTC
len: 15; abundance: many; j_gene: TRBJ2-5; v_gene: TRBV4-2; d_gene: TRBD2; CDR3aa: CASRSLAGAQETQYF; CDR3nt: TGTGCCAGCAGATCACTAGCGGGGGCCCAAGAGACCCAGTACTTC
len: 18; abundance: -; j_gene: TRBJ1-5; v_gene: TRBV21-1; d_gene: -; CDR3aa: CASSKDLDTFFRNQPQHF; CDR3nt: TGTGCCAGCAGCAAAGATTTGGACACCTTCTTTCGCAATCAGCCCCAGCATTTT
len: 17; abundance: many; j_gene: TRBJ2-2; v_gene: TRBV11-2; d_gene: TRBD2; CDR3aa: CASSLRASGAVTGELFF; CDR3nt: TGTGCCAGCAGCTTACGGGCGAGCGGGGCGGTCACCGGGGAGCTGTTTTTT
len: 13; abundance: few; j_gene: TRBJ2-3; v_gene: TRBV12-5; d_gene: -; CDR3aa: CASGLRGTDTQYF; CDR3nt: TGTGCTAGTGGTTTACGGGGGACAGATACGCAGTATTTT
len: 14; abundance: few; j_gene: TRBJ2-7; v_gene: TRBV6-5; d_gene: TRBD1; CDR3aa: CASRADRGPAEQYF; CDR3nt: TGTGCCAGCAGGGCTGACAGGGGGCCGGCCGAGCAGTACTTC